These T cell receptor beta chains were read from a single sample in a study of cytomegalovirus exposure and HLA in healthy donors. TCRdb's table, derived via immunoSEQ multiplex PCR, lists solely in-frame clones and lacks some. The data contain 100,000 to 120,000 clones, roughly 80% of them singletons. Source material: PBMCs. These receptor sequences come from a man aged 25 to 45 in good health and CMV-seropositive. CDR3s include the opening cysteine and the closing phenylalanine or tryptophan. D genes are given only for firm matches. Clone size is shown for a subset of rows, as once, few, many or a class of expanded clone.

TRBV5-6	TRBJ1-2	.	TRBD1	CASSEDRGTSYGYTF	TGTGCCAGCTCAGAGGACAGGGGGACGAGCTATGGCTACACCTTC
TRBV9	TRBJ2-3	.	TRBD2	CASSVRGGLDTDTQYF	TGTGCCAGCAGCGTTCGGGGGGGCCTTGACACAGATACGCAGTATTTT
TRBV29-1	TRBJ2-7	once	.	CSVETTHSYEQYF	TGCAGCGTTGAAACGACACACTCCTACGAGCAGTACTTC
TRBV30	TRBJ1-3	.	.	CAWGTTRNTIYF	TGTGCCTGGGGGACTACTCGCAACACCATATATTTT
TRBV5-5	TRBJ1-1	few	.	CASSLGQRNTEAFF	TGTGCCAGCAGCTTGGGACAGCGGAACACTGAAGCTTTCTTT
TRBV7-2	TRBJ2-7	few	TRBD2	CASSRAGGGYEQYF	TGTGCCAGCAGCAGGGCGGGAGGGGGCTACGAGCAGTACTTC
TRBV7-2	TRBJ1-5	.	TRBD1	CASSFTGDQPQHF	TGTGCCAGCAGCTTCACAGGGGATCAGCCCCAGCATTTT
TRBV7-2	TRBJ1-1	.	TRBD1	CASSPGQGLEAFF	TGTGCCAGCAGCCCCGGACAGGGGTTAGAAGCTTTCTTT
TRBV19	TRBJ2-1	.	.	CASSKAGAGVKFF	TGTGCCAGTAGTAAGGCGGGGGCAGGAGTGAAGTTCTTC
TRBV14	TRBJ1-1	.	TRBD1	CASSQNAGTGGTEAFF	TGTGCCAGCAGCCAAAACGCCGGGACAGGGGGCACTGAAGCTTTCTTT
TRBV10-1	TRBJ2-7	few	TRBD1	CASSGTGAGEQYF	TGCGCCAGCAGCGGGACAGGGGCTGGCGAGCAGTACTTC
TRBV12-5	TRBJ2-1	.	TRBD1	CATTRQGGNEQFF	TGTGCTACTACGCGACAGGGCGGCAATGAGCAGTTCTTC
TRBV5-1	TRBJ2-3	.	TRBD2	CASGRTSGSTDTQYF	TGCGCCAGCGGCAGGACTAGCGGGAGCACAGATACGCAGTATTTT
TRBV19	TRBJ2-7	.	TRBD1	CASSITGTGGNEQYF	TGTGCCAGTAGTATCACCGGGACAGGGGGTAACGAGCAGTACTTC
TRBV7-8	TRBJ1-6	.	TRBD1	CASSLGLGTGYSPLHF	TGTGCCAGCAGCTTAGGTTTGGGGACAGGGTATTCACCCCTCCACTTT
TRBV28	TRBJ2-2	.	.	CASSPPATGRGGELFF	TGTGCCAGCAGTCCCCCAGCGACAGGGCGGGGCGGGGAGCTGTTTTTT
TRBV5-1	TRBJ1-2	.	.	CASSLDSSYGYTF	TGCGCCAGCAGCTTGGACAGCTCCTATGGCTACACCTTC
TRBV7-9	TRBJ2-3	.	.	CATRRDTQYF	TGTGCCACCCGGAGGGATACGCAGTATTTT
TRBV18	TRBJ2-4	once	.	CASSPSTGMTNIQYF	TGTGCCAGCTCACCGTCGACCGGGATGACAAACATTCAGTACTTC
TRBV21-1	TRBJ1-6	.	.	CASSSRPLHF	TGTGCCAGCAGCTCCCGTCCCCTCCACTTT
TRBV12-5	TRBJ1-1	.	.	CASDLGVMNTEAFF	TGTGCTAGTGATCTAGGGGTGATGAACACTGAAGCTTTCTTT
TRBV18	TRBJ2-7	.	.	CASSPSSYEQYF	TGTGCCAGCTCACCGAGCTCCTACGAGCAGTACTTC
TRBV19	TRBJ2-7	.	TRBD2	CASSPSAGGDFEQYF	TGTGCCAGTAGTCCCTCAGCGGGGGGGGATTTCGAGCAGTACTTC
TRBV11-1	TRBJ2-4	.	.	CASSLVWGVNIQYF	TGTGCCAGCAGCTTAGTATGGGGGGTAAACATTCAGTACTTC
TRBV4-1	TRBJ2-2	few	.	CASSQELGGDGELFF	TGCGCCAGCAGCCAAGAGCTGGGGGGAGACGGGGAGCTGTTTTTT
TRBV30	TRBJ1-4	.	.	CALTLSRNEKLFF	TGTGCCTTGACACTTTCCCGTAATGAAAAACTGTTTTTT
TRBV7-2	TRBJ2-1	once	TRBD1	CASSHPRDRVHNEQFF	TGTGCCAGCAGCCACCCCCGGGACAGGGTCCACAATGAGCAGTTCTTC
TRBV5-1	TRBJ2-3	.	.	CASSGRSAGGTDTQYF	TGCGCCAGCAGCGGGAGATCGGCAGGGGGCACAGATACGCAGTATTTT
TRBV6-5	TRBJ1-5	.	.	CASSYGSGQPQHF	TGTGCCAGCAGTTACGGAAGCGGGCAGCCCCAGCATTTT
TRBV5-6	TRBJ1-6	.	TRBD1	CASSVDRGGNNSPLHF	TGTGCCAGCAGCGTGGACAGGGGAGGTAATAATTCACCCCTCCACTTT
TRBV15	TRBJ1-2	.	.	CATSRLRTDGYTF	TGTGCCACCAGCAGACTCAGGACAGATGGCTACACCTTC
TRBV7-9	TRBJ2-3	.	TRBD2	CASSLIAGDPDTQYF	TGTGCCAGCAGCTTAATAGCGGGGGACCCAGATACGCAGTATTTT
TRBV9	TRBJ2-2	.	.	CASSVSSRGSRTGELFF	TGTGCCAGCAGCGTAAGCTCTAGAGGGTCCAGGACCGGGGAGCTGTTTTTT
TRBV7-3	TRBJ2-6	.	.	CASNRVTGANVLTF	TGTGCCAGCAACAGGGTGACTGGGGCCAACGTCCTGACTTTC
TRBV19	TRBJ1-5	.	.	CASSTGQFNQPQHF	TGTGCCAGTAGTACTGGACAGTTCAATCAGCCCCAGCATTTT
TRBV19	TRBJ1-2	.	.	CASSPDSRHNYGYTF	TGTGCCAGTAGTCCAGACTCGCGCCATAACTATGGCTACACCTTC
TRBV7-2	TRBJ2-6	few	TRBD2	CASSQTSGGFSSGANVLTF	TGTGCCAGCAGCCAGACTAGCGGGGGGTTTAGCTCTGGGGCCAACGTCCTGACTTTC
TRBV2	TRBJ2-5	.	.	CASSVGDRETQYF	TGTGCCAGCAGTGTAGGGGATCGAGAGACCCAGTACTTC
TRBV7-9	TRBJ1-1	.	.	CASSLGGNSEAFF	TGTGCCAGCAGCTTGGGGGGGAACAGTGAAGCTTTCTTT
TRBV7-2	TRBJ2-2	.	TRBD1	CASSWGQGDTGELFF	TGTGCCAGCAGCTGGGGACAGGGGGACACCGGGGAGCTGTTTTTT
TRBV6-4	TRBJ1-4	.	.	CASSDVQGGGKLFF	TGTGCCAGCAGTGACGTACAGGGTGGCGGAAAACTGTTTTTT
TRBV10-2	TRBJ1-2	.	.	CASSESGSVATGYTF	TGCGCCAGCAGTGAGTCCGGCAGCGTTGCGACTGGCTACACCTTC
TRBV27	TRBJ2-6	.	TRBD1	CASRGARGPLSGANVLTF	TGTGCCAGCAGGGGCGCCAGGGGGCCCCTCTCTGGGGCCAACGTCCTGACTTTC
TRBV30	TRBJ1-2	.	.	CAWSVRGAYGYTF	TGTGCCTGGAGTGTACGGGGGGCTTATGGCTACACCTTC
TRBV5-1	TRBJ2-2	.	.	CASSYTGQNTGELFF	TGCGCCAGCAGTTATACGGGACAGAACACCGGGGAGCTGTTTTTT
TRBV19	TRBJ2-6	once	TRBD1	CASSTGSASGANVLTF	TGTGCCAGCTCGACAGGGAGCGCCTCTGGGGCCAACGTCCTGACTTTC
TRBV6-6	TRBJ1-1	few	.	CASTVTMMNTEAFF	TGTGCCAGCACAGTTACTATGATGAACACTGAAGCTTTCTTT
TRBV27	TRBJ1-1	.	.	CASSQGSEAFF	TGTGCCAGCAGTCAGGGTTCTGAAGCTTTCTTT
TRBV18	TRBJ1-5	.	.	CASSPRSDKQSAQHF	TGTGCCAGCTCACCACGATCAGACAAGCAATCGGCCCAGCATTTT
TRBV7-2	TRBJ1-2	few	.	CASSPNRVGGYTF	TGTGCCAGCAGCCCCAACAGGGTCGGAGGCTACACCTTC
TRBV19	TRBJ2-3	.	.	CASSSGPTDTQYF	TGTGCCAGTAGTAGCGGCCCCACAGATACGCAGTATTTT
TRBV19	TRBJ2-5	.	TRBD1	CASQDRGNSAETQYF	TGTGCCAGCCAAGACAGGGGCAACTCTGCAGAGACCCAGTACTTC
TRBV19	TRBJ2-5	.	.	CASKGREDQETQYF	TGTGCCAGTAAAGGCAGGGAGGACCAAGAGACCCAGTACTTC
TRBV10-2	TRBJ1-5	few	.	CASSQPGVSRWNQPQHF	TGCGCCAGCAGTCAGCCAGGGGTTTCTCGCTGGAATCAGCCCCAGCATTTT